The T cell receptor (beta chain) under discussion was sequenced for a study of blood T cells in healthy people across ages. Using a J-beta primer mix together with a sample-barcoded 5' primer, a second PCR was run for about 6 to 11 cycles. A template-switch adaptor that had 12 random nucleotides put a tag on each cDNA molecule. Via MiXCR, TCRdb re-called the 5' RACE reads, giving one row per CDR3 protein. The data show more than 650,000 distinct CDR3 sequences, with 20% to 25% seen just once and roughly a fifth held by the top ten. In germline, CDR1 is SGHAT, CDR2 FQNNGV. The CDR3 loop spans 15 amino acids. V gave up 3 bases and J gave up 3 bases; unmatched junction bases: 4. Notes on the study in general: Total diversity from one million sequenced T cells was likely underestimated. Strong correlation existed between TCR beta diversity and naive T cell percentage.

A remark on this clonotype: Its specificity is not known.

Material for sequencing was blood. J is TRBJ2-1 and V is TRBV11-2; the match to TRBD2 covers 8 bases. This clonotype originated in a man in his 70s in good health. The CDR3 here is CASSLVAGFYNEQFF. The CDR3 DNA reads TGTGCCAGCAGCTTGGTAGCGGGATTCTACAATGAGCAGTTCTTC.